Shown below are 20 T cell receptor beta chains from a single sample sequenced in a study of blood T cell repertoires in COVID-19. The method was immunoSEQ multiplex PCR; TCRdb's version includes in-frame clones alone and lacks a portion of them. The data contain 100,000 to 150,000 clones, about 72% of them singletons. The sequenced sample was peripheral blood. The receptor set was obtained from a woman between 70 and 85 years old with acute or convalescent COVID-19.

The V call is TRBV28, the J call TRBJ2-2, with 7 nucleotides matching TRBD1. The V gene's germline CDR1 is MDHEN and CDR2 SYDVKM. V shed 5 bases, J shed 4 bases, and the junction held 4 bases outside the gene matches. The CDR3 is 14 residues long. The DNA for the CDR3 is TGTGCCAGCAGTATGACAGGGTCCACCGGGGAGCTGTTTTTT. Translated, it gives CASSMTGSTGELFF.

This clone was seen a few times. The genes are TRBV10-1 and TRBJ1-1; TRBD1 agrees at 7 bases. The germline CDR1 and CDR2 sequences are WNHNN and SYGVQD (reference sequence). V shed 0 bases and J 9 bases; nucleotides not matched to a gene: 4. CDR3 length equals 13 residues. In DNA, the CDR3 is TGCGCCAGCAGTGAGTCGGCGACAGGGAAAGCTTTCTTT. Protein product: CASSESATGKAFF.

This sequence joins TRBV5-6 and TRBJ2-5, with 8 bases fitting TRBD1. This CDR3 contains 13 residues. V shed 4 bases, J shed 5 bases, and the junction held 4 bases outside the gene matches. Germline V gene sequence: CDR1 SGHDT, CDR2 YYEEEE. The CDR3 sequence is CASSTGGWETQYF. The DNA for the CDR3 is TGTGCCAGCAGCACAGGGGGTTGGGAGACCCAGTACTTC.

The chain uses TRBV3-1 (or the pseudogene TRBV3-2) and TRBJ2-3; 10 bases align to TRBD2. The CDR3 is 18 residues long. Per germline, CDR1 LGHDT and CDR2 YNNKEL (reference sequence). The J segment lost 2 bases and the V segment lost 0 bases, leaving 8 bases of the junction unmatched. CDR3 DNA sequence: TGTGCCAGCAGCCAAGATCAGGGGACTAGCGATTTCACAGATACGCAGTATTTT. Its protein product is CASSQDQGTSDFTDTQYF.

V and J are TRBV3-1 (or the pseudogene TRBV3-2) and TRBJ1-6; perhaps TRBD1 as D (6 bases). Per germline, CDR1 LGHDT and CDR2 YNNKEL (reference sequence). The CDR3 is 15 amino acids. Between the trimmed V and J ends, which lost 1 base and 9 bases, there was a span of 13 bases. CDR3 DNA: TGTGCCAGCAGCCAAGGGTTCCAGGGGAGTTCACCCCTCCACTTT. Its translation is CASSQGFQGSSPLHF.

The gene calls are TRBV14 and TRBJ2-2; the D is unclear. This CDR3 comprises 14 residues. V lost 3 bases to trimming and J lost 0 bases, with 5 bases between them. Per germline, CDR1 SGHDN and CDR2 FVKESK. CDR3 amino acids: CASSQAANTGELFF. The CDR3 coding sequence is TGTGCCAGCAGCCAGGCGGCGAACACCGGGGAGCTGTTTTTT.

J is TRBJ2-3 and V is TRBV28; 7 bases line up with TRBD2. The germline gives CDR1 MDHEN, CDR2 SYDVKM. Unmatched junction bases numbered 5, after V lost 2 bases and J lost 3 bases. The CDR3 totals 15 residues. CDR3 DNA sequence: TGTGCCAGCAGTTTAGAAGCGGGATCGACAGATACGCAGTATTTT. Amino acids: CASSLEAGSTDTQYF.

The chain recombines TRBV12-3 or TRBV12-4 with TRBJ1-3; D ambiguous. The CDR3 is 13 amino acids. V was cut by 5 bases and J by 0 bases, with 5 bases left in between. The CDR3 protein is CASSRSSGNTIYF. CDR3 in DNA: TGTGCCAGCAGTCGTAGCTCTGGAAACACCATATATTTT.

The J gene is TRBJ2-1, the V gene TRBV6-6, with D possibly being TRBD2 (6 bases). The V gene lost 5 bases and the J gene lost 6 bases, with 23 bases spanning the gap. CDR3 length equals 17 residues. Germline CDR1 and CDR2: MNHNY and SVGAGI (reference sequence). CDR3 region: CASSLFLMGGEVNEQFF. The CDR3 coding sequence is TGTGCCAGCAGTCTGTTTCTCATGGGGGGTGAAGTCAATGAGCAGTTCTTC.

The sample holds a few counts of this clone. The V call is TRBV19, the J call TRBJ2-1; 11 nucleotides align to TRBD2. CDR1 and CDR2 from the germline V gene are LNHDA and SQIVND (reference sequence). Losses at the gene ends were 3 bases for V and 4 bases for J; bases not matched to a gene: 2. This CDR3 is 15 amino acids long. CDR3 nucleotide sequence: TGTGCCAGTAGTATGCTAGCGGGAGGATACAATGAGCAGTTCTTC. Its protein product is CASSMLAGGYNEQFF.

The rearrangement links TRBV28 to TRBJ1-4, with D possibly TRBD1 on 5 matching bases. Germline V gives CDR1 MDHEN, CDR2 SYDVKM. V was shortened by 5 bases and J by 8 bases, with 12 bases between the two germline ends. The CDR3 covers 13 residues. The CDR3 region is CASSRGLEEKLFF. CDR3 DNA: TGTGCCAGCAGTAGGGGCCTGGAGGAAAAACTGTTTTTT.

This clone was found a few times. This chain joins TRBV29-1 and TRBJ2-7, with 7 bases that match TRBD2. Trimming removed 4 bases from V and 1 base from J; junction bases left unmatched: 1. This CDR3 is 12 amino acids long. The germline V gene encodes CDR1 SQVTM and CDR2 ANQGSEA. Here the CDR3 DNA reads TGCAGCGTTGGCGGGAGTTCCTACGAGCAGTACTTC. Protein product: CSVGGSSYEQYF.

There are a few counts of this clone. The chain has TRBV28 and TRBJ2-4, with 10 bases identical to TRBD2. Germline-derived CDR1 and CDR2 are MDHEN and SYDVKM. V lost 5 bases and J lost 0; bases outside the gene matches: 13. The CDR3 sequence is 19 residues long. CDR3 loop: CASSRRGLASSVAKNIQYF. For the CDR3, the DNA is TGTGCCAGCAGTCGAAGGGGACTAGCGAGTTCCGTAGCCAAAAACATTCAGTACTTC.

The chain combines TRBV12-3 or TRBV12-4 with TRBJ1-1; D is perhaps TRBD1 (5 bases). Trimming pared 0 bases from V and 4 bases from J, leaving 6 bases between. CDR3 length: 13 amino acids. CDR3 sequence (DNA): TGTGCCAGCAGTTTAGCCGGGGGCACTGAAGCTTTCTTT. This translates into CASSLAGGTEAFF.

The V gene is TRBV7-9, the J gene TRBJ1-1; D gene uncertain. V was shortened by 7 bases and J by 3 bases, with 15 bases between the two germline ends. The germline CDR1 and CDR2 sequences are SEHNR and FQNEAQ (reference sequence). This CDR3 has 14 residues. This CDR3 is CASTPSRIDTEAFF. CDR3 DNA sequence: TGTGCCAGCACCCCTAGCAGGATTGACACTGAAGCTTTCTTT.

This sequence joins TRBV5-5 and TRBJ1-4, with D uncertain. Trimming took 4 bases from V and 10 from J, leaving 17 bases between them. Germline V lookup: CDR1 SGHKS, CDR2 YYEKEE (reference sequence). This CDR3 has 14 amino acids. CDR3 region: CASSPPDPAGKLFF. For the CDR3, the DNA is TGTGCCAGCAGCCCCCCCGATCCTGCGGGAAAACTGTTTTTT.

The chain is built from TRBV5-5 and TRBJ2-5; 10 bases are a match to TRBD2. The length of the CDR3 is 15 residues. Germline V lookup: CDR1 SGHKS, CDR2 YYEKEE (reference sequence). V was pared by 1 base and J by 5 bases, with 5 bases of the junction left unmatched. The CDR3: CASSLRLAGVETQYF. The CDR3 bases are TGTGCCAGCAGCTTGCGGCTAGCGGGGGTGGAGACCCAGTACTTC.

The gene calls are TRBV3-1 (or the pseudogene TRBV3-2) and TRBJ2-1, with TRBD2 as a possible D gene (6 bases). The CDR3 is 17 residues long. CDR1 and CDR2 (germline): LGHDT, YNNKEL (reference sequence). The ends were cut back, 2 bases at V and 7 bases at J, with 21 bases in the middle. For the CDR3, the DNA is TGTGCCAGCAGCCAAAGTAATCGGCGGGGAGGAAGGAATGAGCAGTTCTTC. It encodes CASSQSNRRGGRNEQFF.

This chain links TRBV11-2 with TRBJ2-2; TRBD2 aligns across 10 bases. Looked up from germline, CDR1 is SGHAT and CDR2 is FQNNGV. The J segment lost 6 bases and the V segment lost 4 bases, leaving 14 bases of the junction unmatched. This CDR3 is built from 18 residues. The CDR3 coding sequence is TGTGCCAGCAGCTCGAAGGGTAGCGGGGGGCCGTTGGCCGGGGAGCTGTTTTTT. This codes for CASSSKGSGGPLAGELFF. Filled out from reference TRBV11-2 and TRBJ2-2, the complete variable domain reads EAGVAQSPRYKIIEKRQSVAFWCNPISGHATLYWYQQILGQGPKLLIQFQNNGVVDDSQLPKDRFSAERLKGVDSTLKIQPAKLEDSAVYLCASSSKGSGGPLAGELFFGEGSRLTVL.

The chain combines TRBV2 with TRBJ2-3; a weak D match, TRBD2 (5 bases). CDR1 is SNHLY, CDR2 FYNNEI, per germline. The CDR3 sequence is 13 residues long. V was cut by 1 base and J by 9 bases, with 11 bases left in between. The CDR3 reads CASSEVGGYTQYF. The CDR3 nucleotides are TGTGCCAGCAGTGAAGTTGGAGGTTACACGCAGTATTTT.